This T cell receptor beta chain was sequenced in a study of T cell changes during pregnancy in multiple sclerosis. TCRdb's table, derived via immunoSEQ multiplex PCR, lists solely in-frame clones and lacks some. This table holds 85,000 to 130,000 clones, 91% found once. The sample here was peripheral blood, taken before pregnancy. This receptor was identified in a female donor with multiple sclerosis, enrolled in a pregnancy study.

CDR3 in DNA: TGTGCCAGCGGCACCGAGGGACAGGGAAACAATGAGCAGTTCTTC. Encoded protein: CASGTEGQGNNEQFF. This chain joins TRBV6-1 and TRBJ2-1; TRBD1 matches 9 bases. V lost 8 bases to trimming and J lost 5 bases; unmatched junction nucleotides: 10. The CDR3 is 15 amino acids. From germline, CDR1 is MNHNS and CDR2 SASEGT.